The 10 T cell receptor beta chains presented below share a single source sample, sequenced in a study of shared clonotypes between healthy human individuals. The method was immunoSEQ multiplex PCR; TCRdb's version includes in-frame clones alone and lacks a portion of them. The sample yields approximately 1.9 million clones, roughly 93% seen once. Naive-designated CD8 cells lacked CD45RO, were positively enriched for CCR7, and omitted terminally differentiated effector memory CD45RA+ cells. Material for sequencing was naive CD8+ T cells from PBMCs. These receptors were collected from a man younger than 35 in good health. Some clones in this sample may be carry-over from other donors' samples.

In the case of this clone: Distinct nucleotide sequences in the sample also encode this CDR3. V usage is TRBV27 and J usage is TRBJ2-2; 10 bases are shared with TRBD2. Germline CDR1 MNHEY, CDR2 SMNVEV (reference sequence). The CDR3 covers 15 residues. The V and J ends lost 3 bases and 5 bases, in that order; junction bases with no gene match: 3. Written as DNA, the CDR3 is TGTGCCAGCAGTTTTTCACTAGCGGGAACCGGGGAGCTGTTTTTT. This codes for CASSFSLAGTGELFF.

Here the CDR3 DNA reads TGTGCCAGCAGTCGGTGGGGACAGAGAGACTACGAGCAGTACTTC. Amino acid sequence: CASSRWGQRDYEQYF. The chain uses TRBV9 and TRBJ2-7, with 7 bases that match TRBD1. The length of the CDR3 is 15 residues. Germline V CDR1 and CDR2: SGDLS, YYNGEE. V dropped 5 bases and J dropped 3; count of bases not matched to a gene: 11.

With respect to this clone: Other DNA sequences in this specimen translate into the identical CDR3. The chain links TRBV2 to TRBJ1-5, with 7 bases fitting TRBD1. This CDR3 is 13 amino acids long. V shed 6 bases, J shed 2 bases, and the junction held 1 base outside the gene matches. CDR1 is SNHLY, CDR2 FYNNEI, per germline. CDR3: CASSDRGNQPQHF. CDR3 bases: TGTGCCAGCAGCGACAGGGGCAATCAGCCCCAGCATTTT.

The DNA for the CDR3 is TGCGCCAGCAGCCCGACCTCCAGGGGGGCCCTTGAAGCTTTCTTT. Protein sequence: CASSPTSRGALEAFF. This rearrangement joins TRBV4-1 to TRBJ1-1, with TRBD1 identical over 7 bases. Trimming at V came to 4 bases and at J to 7 bases, leaving 12 bases not matched to a gene. Germline values: CDR1 MGHRA, CDR2 YSYEKL. The CDR3 totals 15 residues.

V gene TRBV4-3 combines with J gene TRBJ1-4, with 7 bases matching TRBD1. The CDR3 covers 14 residues. CDR1 and CDR2 from the germline V gene are LGHNA and YSLEER. The V gene end was trimmed by 0 bases and the J gene end by 8 bases; junction bases not matched to a gene: 3. In DNA, the CDR3 is TGCGCCAGCAGCCAAGATAGAGGGGGCGAAAAACTGTTTTTT. This encodes CASSQDRGGEKLFF.

This chain connects TRBV7-9 to TRBJ2-5; 11 bases agree with TRBD2. The CDR3 covers 15 residues. Germline CDR1 and CDR2: SEHNR and FQNEAQ (reference sequence). With V trimmed by 7 bases and J by 1 base, 5 bases remained unmatched. CDR3 coding DNA: TGTGCCAGCACCGCCGGGACTAGCGGCCAAGAGACCCAGTACTTC. The encoded protein is CASTAGTSGQETQYF.

In regard to this clone: In the same sample, other DNA sequences code for this CDR3. The genes are TRBV7-9 and TRBJ2-2, with a possible D match to TRBD2 (6 bases). Germline-derived CDR1 and CDR2 are SEHNR and FQNEAQ (reference sequence). The CDR3 contains 13 residues. Trimming removed 4 bases from V and 4 bases from J, with 7 bases in between. The DNA of the CDR3 is TGTGCCAGCAGCTCGGGACTCACCGGGGAGCTGTTTTTT. Amino acids: CASSSGLTGELFF.

This chain connects TRBV2 to TRBJ2-1; 8 bases line up with TRBD2. J was trimmed by 4 bases and V by 5 bases; bases with no gene match: 16. The CDR3 totals 18 residues. Germline CDR1 SNHLY, CDR2 FYNNEI. Written as DNA, the CDR3 is TGTGCCAGCAGTTCTCCGGGACTAGGGAGGTCGGGGTACAATGAGCAGTTCTTC. Its protein is CASSSPGLGRSGYNEQFF.

This clone was found once. This chain joins TRBV6-5 and TRBJ2-7; D is possibly TRBD1 or TRBD2 (5 bases each). The germline V gene encodes CDR1 MNHEY and CDR2 SVGAGI. The V gene lost 2 bases and the J gene lost 3 bases, with 14 bases spanning the gap. The CDR3 totals 15 residues. The chain's CDR3 is CASSYRSGQDYEQYF. Written as DNA, the CDR3 is TGTGCCAGCAGTTACCGAAGCGGACAAGACTACGAGCAGTACTTC.

Remarks on this clone: The identical CDR3 is also encoded by other nucleotide sequences in the sample. The chain couples TRBV9 to TRBJ1-1, with D hard to call. Germline CDR1 is SGDLS and CDR2 is YYNGEE. The CDR3 extends over 14 amino acids. Trimming took 0 bases from V and 1 from J, leaving 7 bases between them. The CDR3 spells CASSVEGPNTEAFF. Here the CDR3 DNA reads TGTGCCAGCAGCGTAGAGGGCCCGAACACTGAAGCTTTCTTT.